This TCR beta chain stems from a study of T cell responses to AZD1222 COVID-19 vaccine. At the level of the study: Second doses were pooled across both intervals (about 4 or about 12 weeks). Study-wide results and limits: Spike-specific TCR depth and breadth grew after two AZD1222 doses. Donors were mostly white British, more females; clonal diversity possibly underestimated. Repertoire collection took place solely once the T cell response had peaked.

CDR1 is MDHEN, CDR2 SYDVKM, per germline. The CDR3 is 14 residues long. V shed 10 bases and J shed 1 base, with 16 bases lying between them. Assay: immunoSEQ multiplex PCR; the TCRdb copy retains only in-frame clones and omits some. The repertoire holds fewer than 110,000 clones, about 90% seen once, with approximately 7% in the top ten. As regards this clone: Its antigen is currently unknown.

The specimen was peripheral blood, collected on day 0 of AZD1222 vaccination. The receptor was derived from an adult in good health. The chain has TRBV28 and TRBJ1-1, with D unclear. CDR3 sequence (DNA): TGTGCCACCACATACCCGGCCCAGAACACTGAAGCTTTCTTT. The encoded protein is CATTYPAQNTEAFF.